Each of the 6 T cell receptor beta chains below was sequenced from the same sample in a study of T cells in Graves' hyperthyroidism and ophthalmopathy. RNA transcripts gave rise to amplified TCR beta CDR3 regions. HTBI primers were the set used in a first-round RT-PCR of the TCR CDR3. TCRdb used MiXCR to reprocess the multiplex PCR reads, holding one entry per CDR3 protein. The repertoire has 540,000 or so distinct CDR3 sequences, less than 20% of them found once; the top ten carry 6.5% to 8%. The sample consisted of blood. The receptors stem from a woman aged 30 to 39 with Graves' hyperthyroidism.

J is TRBJ2-7 and V is TRBV27; 11 nucleotides line up with TRBD2. CDR1 is MNHEY and CDR2 is SMNVEV in the germline V gene (reference sequence). V dropped 6 bases and J dropped 0; count of bases not matched to a gene: 13. CDR3 length: 18 amino acids. CDR3 amino acids: CASSGGLAGGTSSYEQYF. In nucleotides, the CDR3 is TGTGCCAGCAGCGGGGGGTTAGCGGGGGGGACGAGCTCCTACGAGCAGTACTTC.

This clonotype was recorded at least ten times. The chain joins TRBV15 to TRBJ2-7, with D tentatively TRBD1 (6 bases). The CDR3 loop spans 13 amino acids. The germline V gene encodes CDR1 LNHNV and CDR2 YYDKDF (reference sequence). Trimming took off 0 bases at V and 3 bases at J, with 6 bases between the two ends. CDR3 loop: CATSREQGYEQYF. CDR3 DNA sequence: TGTGCCACCAGCAGAGAACAGGGCTACGAGCAGTACTTC.

This clonotype was recorded many times. The chain carries TRBV11-1 and TRBJ2-3; D call uncertain. CDR1 and CDR2 (germline): SGHAT, FQDESV (reference sequence). This CDR3 has 14 residues. Trimming took 2 bases from V and 4 from J, leaving 10 bases between them. This CDR3 is CASSLRLLPDTQYF. DNA of the CDR3: TGTGCCAGCAGCTTACGATTGTTGCCAGATACGCAGTATTTT.

This clonotype appeared many times. The chain carries TRBV30 and TRBJ1-1; unclear D gene. The CDR3 is 14 amino acids. The germline V and J ends were trimmed by 0 bases and 1 base, with 9 bases remaining between them. Germline CDR1 and CDR2: GTSNPN and SVGIG (reference sequence). The DNA of the CDR3 is TGTGCCTGGAGTGTACGGTCACGGAACACTGAAGCTTTCTTT. This sequence encodes CAWSVRSRNTEAFF. Looking up the rest from reference TRBV30 and TRBJ1-1 gives the full variable domain: SQTIHQWPATLVQPVGSPLSLECTVEGTSNPNLYWYRQAAGRGLQLLFYSVGIGQISSEVPQNLSASRPQDRQFILSSKKLLLSDSGFYLCAWSVRSRNTEAFFGQGTRLTVV.

This clonotype was counted at least ten times. The CDR3 loop reads CATSFRLADYEQYF. The CDR3 DNA reads as TGTGCCACTAGTTTTCGGCTAGCCGACTACGAGCAGTACTTC. The chain recombines TRBV10-3 with TRBJ2-7, with D perhaps matching TRBD2 (5 bases). This CDR3 has 14 residues. Trimming pared 10 bases from V and 3 bases from J, leaving 19 bases between. Germline CDR1 reads ENHRY; CDR2 reads SYGVKD.

This clonotype occurred many times. J is TRBJ2-5 and V is TRBV11-2; 7 bases fit TRBD2. In germline, CDR1 is SGHAT, CDR2 FQNNGV. V lost 2 bases, J lost 4 bases, and 4 bases stayed unmatched. The CDR3 covers 14 residues. Here the CDR3 reads CASSLRGRGETQYF. CDR3 coding DNA: TGTGCCAGCAGCTTAAGAGGGAGGGGAGAGACCCAGTACTTC.